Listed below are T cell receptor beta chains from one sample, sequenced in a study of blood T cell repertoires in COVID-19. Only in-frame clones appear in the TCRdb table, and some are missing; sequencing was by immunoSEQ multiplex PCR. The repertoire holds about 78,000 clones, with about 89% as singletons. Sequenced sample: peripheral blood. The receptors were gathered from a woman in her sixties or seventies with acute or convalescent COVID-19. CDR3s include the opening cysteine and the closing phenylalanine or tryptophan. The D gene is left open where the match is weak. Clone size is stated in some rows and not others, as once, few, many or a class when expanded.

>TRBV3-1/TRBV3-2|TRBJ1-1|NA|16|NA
TGTGCCAGCAGCCAAGATGGAGGGACTTGGAACACTGAAGCTTTCTTT
CASSQDGGTWNTEAFF
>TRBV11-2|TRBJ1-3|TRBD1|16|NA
TGTGCCAGCAGCTTCGGGACAGGGCTAGGCGGAAACACCATATATTTT
CASSFGTGLGGNTIYF
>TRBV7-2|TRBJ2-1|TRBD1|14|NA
TGTGCCAGCAGCTACACACAGGGGCGCAAGGAGCAGTTCTTC
CASSYTQGRKEQFF
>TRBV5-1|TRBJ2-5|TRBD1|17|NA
TGCGCCAGCAGCTTGGCCGGGACAGGGAATTTTCTGGAGACCCAGTACTTC
CASSLAGTGNFLETQYF
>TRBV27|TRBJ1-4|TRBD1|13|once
TGTGCCAGTGCCGGGACAGAAAATGAAAAACTGTTTTTT
CASAGTENEKLFF
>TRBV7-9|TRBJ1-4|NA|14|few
TGTGCCAGCAGCCCGACAGCAACTAATGAAAAACTGTTTTTT
CASSPTATNEKLFF
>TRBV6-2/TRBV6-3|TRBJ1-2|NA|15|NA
TGTGCCAGCAGTTACGGGGGAGGGGATCTCATTGGCTACACCTTC
CASSYGGGDLIGYTF
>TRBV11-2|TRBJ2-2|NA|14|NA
TGTGCCAGCAGCCCAGGGTCGCAGACCGGGGAGCTGTTTTTT
CASSPGSQTGELFF
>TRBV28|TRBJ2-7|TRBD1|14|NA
TGTGCCAGCTGCGGGACAGGAGCAACCTACGAGCAGTACTTC
CASCGTGATYEQYF
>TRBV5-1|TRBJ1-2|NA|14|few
TGCGCCAGCAGCTTGAACAGGGCGTCCTATGGCTACACCTTC
CASSLNRASYGYTF
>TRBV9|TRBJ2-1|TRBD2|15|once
TGTGCCAGCAGCGTAGGGGACTACCTATACAATGAGCAGTTCTTC
CASSVGDYLYNEQFF
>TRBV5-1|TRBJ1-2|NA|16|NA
TGCGCCAGCAGCTTGGGTAGTGGGGCTTGGAACTATGGCTACACCTTC
CASSLGSGAWNYGYTF
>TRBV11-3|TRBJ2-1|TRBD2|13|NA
TGTGCCAGCAGCAAACGGGGGGACAATGAGCAGTTCTTC
CASSKRGDNEQFF
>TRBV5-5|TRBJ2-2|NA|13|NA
TGTGCCGGTGGTTGGCTACGCCACCGGGGAGCTGTTTTT
CAGGWLRHRGAVF
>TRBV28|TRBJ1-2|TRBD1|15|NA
TGTGCCAGCAGTCGACAGGGGGCCGCCTCGAAGGGCTACACCTTC
CASSRQGAASKGYTF
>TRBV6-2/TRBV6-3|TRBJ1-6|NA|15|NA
TGTGCCAGCAGTTACTCGGGGGCAGGAGATTCACCCCTCCACTTT
CASSYSGAGDSPLHF
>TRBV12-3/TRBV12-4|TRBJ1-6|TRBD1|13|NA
TGTGCCAGCAGGACAGGGGAGAATTCACCCCTCCACTTT
CASRTGENSPLHF
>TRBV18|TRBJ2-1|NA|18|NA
TGTGCCAGCTCACCAAGCTGGGCAGGGTTCGGCGCCTACAATGAGCAGTTCTTC
CASSPSWAGFGAYNEQFF
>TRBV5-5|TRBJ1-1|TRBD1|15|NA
TGTGCCAGCAGCTTGTCGGGACAGGGGAACACTGAAGCTTTCTTT
CASSLSGQGNTEAFF
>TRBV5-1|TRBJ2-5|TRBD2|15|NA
TGCGCCAGCAGCTTGGGGGGACTAGCCTGGGAGACCCAGTACTTC
CASSLGGLAWETQYF
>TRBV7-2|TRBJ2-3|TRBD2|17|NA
TGTGCCAGCAGCACGGGACTAGCGGGAGGGTCCACAGATACGCAGTATTTT
CASSTGLAGGSTDTQYF
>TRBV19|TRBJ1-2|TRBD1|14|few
TGTGCCAGTAGTCCCGACAGGGGTGGCTATGGCTACACCTTC
CASSPDRGGYGYTF
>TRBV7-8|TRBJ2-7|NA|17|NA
TGTGCCAGCAGCTCCCCGTGGGGGCAGGGAAGAGGCTACGAGCAGTACTTC
CASSSPWGQGRGYEQYF
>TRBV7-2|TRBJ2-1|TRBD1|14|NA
TGTGCCAGCAGCTTAGGGCAAGACGGGACAGGTAAATTCTTC
CASSLGQDGTGKFF
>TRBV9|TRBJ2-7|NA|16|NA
TGTGCCAGCAGCCCGAGGGGAGGTACAGGGGCCTACGAGCAGTACTTC
CASSPRGGTGAYEQYF
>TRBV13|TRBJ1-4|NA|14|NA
TGTGCCAGCAGCCTCCGAGAGACTGGGGAAAAACTGTTTTTT
CASSLRETGEKLFF
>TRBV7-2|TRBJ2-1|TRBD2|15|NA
TGTGCCAGCAGCCCTAGGACTAGCGGCTACAATGAGCAGTTCTTC
CASSPRTSGYNEQFF
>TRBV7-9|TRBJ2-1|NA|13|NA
TGTGCCAGCAGCTTAGGTATCCACAATGAGCAGTTCTTC
CASSLGIHNEQFF
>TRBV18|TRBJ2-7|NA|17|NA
TGTGCCAGCTCACCGCCCCGCGCGGGGTCCTTAACCTACGAGCAGTACTTC
CASSPPRAGSLTYEQYF
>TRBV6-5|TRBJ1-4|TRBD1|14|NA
TGTGCCAGCAGTCATGGGACAGGGAATGAAAAACTGTTTTTT
CASSHGTGNEKLFF
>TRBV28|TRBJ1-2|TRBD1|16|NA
TGTGCCAGCAGTGGGACAGGGGATATAGCTAACTATGGCTACACCTTC
CASSGTGDIANYGYTF
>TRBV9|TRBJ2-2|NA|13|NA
TGTGCCAGCAGCTCGGGACTCCGGGGGGAGCTGTTTTTT
CASSSGLRGELFF
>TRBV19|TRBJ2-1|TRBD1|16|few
TGTGCCAGTAGTATAGCCCCCGGGACAGGGACGGGTGAGCAGTTCTTC
CASSIAPGTGTGEQFF
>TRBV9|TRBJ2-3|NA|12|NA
TGTGCCAGCAGCCCCGACAGGGATACGCAGTATTTT
CASSPDRDTQYF
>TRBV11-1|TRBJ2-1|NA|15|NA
TGTGCCAGCAGCTTAGTCGGCGGGGCGACGCCTGAGCAGTTCTTC
CASSLVGGATPEQFF
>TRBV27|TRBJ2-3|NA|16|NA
TGTGCCAGCAGTTCACAGCGGCCTGCTAGCACAGATACGCAGTATTTT
CASSSQRPASTDTQYF
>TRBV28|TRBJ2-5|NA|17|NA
TGTGCCACCACGCCGCGGGTAGCGGCCAACACAAAAGAGACCCAGTACTTC
CATTPRVAANTKETQYF
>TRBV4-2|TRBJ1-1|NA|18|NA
TGTGCCAGCAGCCAAGATGGCCCCCGCAGGGGTCGGAACACTGAAGCTTTCTTT
CASSQDGPRRGRNTEAFF
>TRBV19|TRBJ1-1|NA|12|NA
TGTGCCAGTAGTATAATACAGGGAAGGATCCTCTTT
CASSIIQGRILF
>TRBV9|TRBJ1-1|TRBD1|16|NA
TGTGCCAGCAGCGTAGGTGTGGGACAGACTAACACTGAAGCTTTCTTT
CASSVGVGQTNTEAFF
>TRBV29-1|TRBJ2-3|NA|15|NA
TGCAGCGTTACCCGCGGAGGAGGAGGCACAGATACGCAGTATTTT
CSVTRGGGGTDTQYF
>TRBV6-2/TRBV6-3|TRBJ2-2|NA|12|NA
TGTGCCAGCAGCTCAGTGAACGGGGAGCTGTTTTTT
CASSSVNGELFF
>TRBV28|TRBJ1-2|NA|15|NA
TGTGCCAGCCACCCAACGGGGGAGTTGATCTATGGCTACACCTTC
CASHPTGELIYGYTF
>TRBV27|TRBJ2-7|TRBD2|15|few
TGTGCCAGCAGTTCTTCTAGCGGAGGCTCCTACGAGCAGTACTTC
CASSSSSGGSYEQYF
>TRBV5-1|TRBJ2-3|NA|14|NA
TGCGCCAGCAGCTTGGCTGGCCCCACAGATACGCAGTATTTT
CASSLAGPTDTQYF
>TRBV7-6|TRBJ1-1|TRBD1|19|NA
TGTGCCAGCAGCTTAGCGCTTTGGGCAGGGGGCGCACAGGGGACTGAAGCTTTCTTT
CASSLALWAGGAQGTEAFF